One sample yielded the 21 T cell receptor beta chains listed below, sequenced in a study of blood T cells in healthy people across ages. Combining a sample-barcoded 5' primer with a J-beta primer mix, a second PCR ran for about 6 to 11 cycles. TCRdb ran MiXCR on the 5' RACE reads and lists one entry per CDR3 protein. Of around 580,000 distinct CDR3 sequences listed, 47% are singletons. What was sequenced was blood. All receptors come from a man at least 80 years old in good health.

The chain recombines TRBV20-1 with TRBJ1-1; possibly TRBD1 for D (6 bases). The CDR3 sequence is 13 residues long. The V and J ends lost 3 bases and 3 bases respectively, with 11 bases between them. The germline CDR1 and CDR2 sequences are DFQATT and SNEGSKA (reference sequence). The CDR3 DNA is TGCAGTGCTAGGGAGGGGGAGGACACTGAAGCTTTCTTT. The encoded protein is CSAREGEDTEAFF.

The CDR3 nucleotides are TGTGCCAGCAGCTTGGGTCAGGGGATGAATACGCAGTATTTT. Its translation: CASSLGQGMNTQYF. This sequence joins TRBV5-5 and TRBJ2-3; the D gene is possibly TRBD1 (6 bases). The germline CDR1 and CDR2 sequences are SGHKS and YYEKEE (reference sequence). This CDR3 region has 14 residues. V shed 0 bases and J shed 7 bases, with 12 bases lying between them.

The rearrangement uses TRBV27 and TRBJ2-5; TRBD2 matches at 13 bases. Germline loops: CDR1 MNHEY, CDR2 SMNVEV (reference sequence). The CDR3 contains 15 residues. The J segment lost 8 bases and the V segment lost 5 bases, leaving 8 bases of the junction unmatched. The CDR3 bases are TGTGCCAGCAGTCACCAGACTAGCGGGGGGCAAACCCAGTACTTC. The encoded protein is CASSHQTSGGQTQYF.

The chain is built from TRBV20-1 and TRBJ1-1; D gene unclear. The V gene's germline CDR1 is DFQATT and CDR2 SNEGSKA (reference sequence). V was pared by 3 bases and J by 5 bases, with 10 bases between. This CDR3 comprises 12 residues. CDR3 in DNA: TGCAGTGCTAGGATGGGTGGGACTGAAGCTTTCTTT. Its translation is CSARMGGTEAFF.

This clonotype was counted a few times. One end of the junction fails to match germline, which may point to a read error. CDR3 amino acids: CASSPGQGFGYTF. DNA for the CDR3: TGTGCTAGCAGCCCGGGACAGGGATTTGGCTACACCTTC. V is TRBV7-7 and J is TRBJ1-2; TRBD1 agrees at 9 bases. The CDR3 has 13 amino acids. CDR1 is SSHAT and CDR2 is FNYEAQ in the germline V gene (reference sequence).

The rearrangement uses TRBV4-3 and TRBJ2-2, with D perhaps TRBD1 or TRBD2 (5 bases each). V was pared by 3 bases and J by 2 bases, with 10 bases between. The CDR3 covers 15 residues. The V gene's germline CDR1 is LGHNA and CDR2 YSLEER. As DNA, the CDR3 is TGCGCCAGCAGCCACGGGACGGCAAACACCGGGGAGCTGTTTTTT. It codes for CASSHGTANTGELFF.

The gene calls are TRBV18 and TRBJ1-5; no definite D call. CDR3 length: 16 amino acids. The V gene lost 4 bases and the J gene lost 2 bases, with 15 bases spanning the gap. Germline lookup yields CDR1 KGHSH and CDR2 LQKENI. CDR3 region: CASSLERDGGNQPQHF. For the CDR3, the DNA is TGTGCCAGCTCACTTGAACGGGATGGGGGCAATCAGCCCCAGCATTTT. The full variable domain, completed using reference TRBV18 and TRBJ1-5, is NAGVMQNPRHLVRRRGQEARLRCSPMKGHSHVYWYRQLPEEGLKFMVYLQKENIIDESGMPKERFSAEFPKEGPSILRIQQVVRGDSAAYFCASSLERDGGNQPQHFGDGTRLSIL.

A few counts support this clonotype. The chain joins TRBV4-1 to TRBJ1-2, with D perhaps TRBD1 (5 bases). The length of the CDR3 is 16 residues. Trimming left V 0 bases short and J 4 bases short, with 15 bases between. CDR1 and CDR2 (germline): MGHRA, YSYEKL. CDR3 loop: CASSQDLAGAGYGYTF. The DNA of the CDR3 is TGCGCCAGCAGCCAAGATCTGGCCGGGGCGGGCTATGGCTACACCTTC.

The gene calls are TRBV6-2 or TRBV6-3 and TRBJ2-7; TRBD1 matches 7 bases. CDR3 length equals 16 residues. V gave up 2 bases and J gave up 4 bases; unmatched junction bases: 11. Germline loops: CDR1 MNHEY, CDR2 SVGEGT. CDR3 in amino acids: CASSYRGQARSYEQYF. DNA for the CDR3: TGTGCCAGCAGTTACCGAGGACAGGCCAGGTCTTACGAGCAGTACTTC.

This clonotype has only one observation. This chain connects TRBV20-1 to TRBJ2-3; D may be TRBD2 (5 bases). Between the trimmed V and J ends, which lost 0 bases and 4 bases, there was a span of 14 bases. The germline CDR1 and CDR2 sequences are DFQATT and SNEGSKA (reference sequence). The CDR3 runs 15 residues. The CDR3 bases are TGCAGTGCTAGAGATCCGGCCAGGCGGGCAGATACGCAGTATTTT. Translation gives CSARDPARRADTQYF.

The chain uses TRBV7-9 and TRBJ2-6; TRBD1 is a possible D gene (5 bases). V lost 5 bases to trimming and J lost 2 bases, with 10 bases between them. The CDR3 consists of 15 residues. Germline V gene data show CDR1 as SEHNR and CDR2 as FQNEAQ (reference sequence). This CDR3 reads CASSPWGTGANVLTF. The CDR3 DNA reads TGTGCCAGCAGCCCTTGGGGCACTGGGGCCAACGTCCTGACTTTC.

This clonotype has ten or more counts. The chain joins TRBV29-1 to TRBJ2-7; TRBD1 might be the D (6 bases). CDR3 length: 12 amino acids. Germline loops: CDR1 SQVTM, CDR2 ANQGSEA. V was clipped by 4 bases and J by 3 bases, with 10 bases between them. CDR3 sequence: CSVVTGDYEQYF. The DNA of the CDR3 is TGCAGCGTTGTGACAGGAGACTACGAGCAGTACTTC.

This clonotype was found once. The CDR3 here is CASSPSRGKQYF. The CDR3, as DNA: TGTGCCAGCAGCCCCAGTAGGGGCAAGCAGTACTTC. J is TRBJ2-7 and V is TRBV6-6; TRBD1 might be the D (5 bases). Trimming cost V 6 bases and J 8 bases, with 14 bases left between them. There are 12 residues in the CDR3. Germline CDR1 reads MNHNY; CDR2 reads SVGAGI (reference sequence).

The rearrangement uses TRBV7-8 and TRBJ2-5; D perhaps matches TRBD2 (5 bases). Deletions cut 5 bases from V and 5 bases from J, with 21 bases between. The CDR3 totals 16 residues. CDR1 and CDR2 from the germline V gene are SGHVS and FQNEAQ. The CDR3 DNA sequence: TGTGCCAGCAGCCCCCCCCGGGAAGTAGGGCGGGAGACCCAGTACTTC. Protein sequence: CASSPPREVGRETQYF.

The chain employs TRBV7-9 and TRBJ1-6; D is ambiguous. V lost 5 bases and J 5 bases, leaving 7 bases between the germline ends. Germline V lookup: CDR1 SEHNR, CDR2 FQNEAQ (reference sequence). The CDR3 runs 13 residues. DNA for the CDR3: TGTGCCAGCAGCACCAGAAATAATTCACCCCTCCACTTT. Amino acids: CASSTRNNSPLHF.

The CDR3 nucleotides read TGTGCCAGCAGACTAAAGCTTGCAGGGACGAATGAGCAGTTCTTC. Amino acid sequence: CASRLKLAGTNEQFF. This sequence joins TRBV7-2 and TRBJ2-1, with D possibly called TRBD1 or TRBD2 (5 bases each). V lost 6 bases to trimming and J lost 7 bases, with 19 bases between them. Germline CDR1 and CDR2: SGHTA and FQGNSA. The CDR3 loop spans 15 amino acids.

The chain uses TRBV28 and TRBJ1-5; D not resolved. Germline CDR1 MDHEN, CDR2 SYDVKM. CDR3 length equals 12 residues. Trimming pared 8 bases from V and 4 bases from J, leaving 9 bases between. The CDR3 here is CASLSPNQPQHF. CDR3 DNA sequence: TGTGCCAGCCTGTCGCCGAATCAGCCCCAGCATTTT.

Remarks on this clonotype: At one end the junction does not follow the germline gene, possibly because of a read error. The chain joins TRBV7-2 to TRBJ2-3, with a weak D call TRBD2 (6 bases). Germline V lookup: CDR1 SGHTA, CDR2 FQGNSA. This CDR3 region has 15 residues. CDR3 in amino acids: CASSLAANQADTQYF. The DNA of the CDR3 is TGTGCCAGCAGTTTAGCGGCCAACCAGGCAGATACGCAGTATTTT.

This clonotype has ten or more counts. The rearrangement links TRBV6-6 to TRBJ1-1; TRBD1 aligns across 7 bases. This CDR3 is built from 14 residues. The V segment lost 5 bases and the J segment 1 base; nucleotides outside the gene matches: 4. Germline V lookup: CDR1 MNHNY, CDR2 SVGAGI (reference sequence). DNA for the CDR3: TGTGCCAGCAGTGCCCAGGGGGGGAACACTGAAGCTTTCTTT. Translation: CASSAQGGNTEAFF.

This clonotype came up a few times. The chain links TRBV2 to TRBJ2-3, with D possibly TRBD2 on 7 matching bases. This CDR3 spans 16 amino acids. Trimming stripped 11 bases from V and 0 bases from J, with 21 bases between. CDR1 and CDR2 from the germline V gene are SNHLY and FYNNEI. CDR3 nucleotides: TGTGCCTCTAAAGCCAGGGGCGGGAGAAGCACAGATACGCAGTATTTT. Translating gives CASKARGGRSTDTQYF.

The chain uses TRBV3-1 and TRBJ2-4, with 9 positions matching TRBD1. The J call may be mistaken, given a closer DNA end match to TRBJ2-7. This CDR3 comprises 16 residues. The germline CDR1 and CDR2 sequences are LGHDT and YNNKEL (reference sequence). CDR3 sequence (DNA): TGTGCCAGCAGCCAGGGTCCCGGGACAGGGAAATACGAGCAGTACTTC. Translation: CASSQGPGTGKYEQYF.